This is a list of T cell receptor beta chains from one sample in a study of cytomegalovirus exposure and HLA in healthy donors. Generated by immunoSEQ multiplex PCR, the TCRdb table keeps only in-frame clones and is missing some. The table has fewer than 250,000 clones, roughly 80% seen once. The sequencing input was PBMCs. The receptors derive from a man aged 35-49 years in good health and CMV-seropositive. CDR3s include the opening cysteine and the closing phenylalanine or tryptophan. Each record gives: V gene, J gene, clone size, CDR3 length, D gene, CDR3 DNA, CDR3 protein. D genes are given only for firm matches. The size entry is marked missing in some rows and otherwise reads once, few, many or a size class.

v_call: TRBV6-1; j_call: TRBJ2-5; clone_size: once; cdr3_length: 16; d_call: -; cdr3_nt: TGTGCCAGCAGTGAACTTGCGGGCGCCGTGGAGGAGACCCAGTACTTC; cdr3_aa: CASSELAGAVEETQYF
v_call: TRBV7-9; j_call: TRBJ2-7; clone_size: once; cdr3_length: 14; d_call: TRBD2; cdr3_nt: TGTGCCAGCAGCTTGGGGACTAGCTCCTACGAGCAGTACTTC; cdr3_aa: CASSLGTSSYEQYF
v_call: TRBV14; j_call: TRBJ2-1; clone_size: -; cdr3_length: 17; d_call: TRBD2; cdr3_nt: TGTGCCAGCAGCCGGACTAGCGGGAGTTTGTCCTACAATGAGCAGTTCTTC; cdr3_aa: CASSRTSGSLSYNEQFF
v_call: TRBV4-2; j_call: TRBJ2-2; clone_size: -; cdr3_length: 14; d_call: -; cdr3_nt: TGTGCCAGCAGCCAAGCAGGGGTCACCGGGGAGCTGTTTTTT; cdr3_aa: CASSQAGVTGELFF
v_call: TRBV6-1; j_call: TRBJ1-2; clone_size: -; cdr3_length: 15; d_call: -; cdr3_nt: TGTGCCAGCAGAGAGAGCTATGGACATCTTAACCCCTCATGGTTC; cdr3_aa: CASRESYGHLNPSWF
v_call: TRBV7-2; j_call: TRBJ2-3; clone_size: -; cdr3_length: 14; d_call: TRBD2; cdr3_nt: TGTGCCAGCAGGGGGCGGGGGGGCATCGATACGCAGTATTTT; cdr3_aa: CASRGRGGIDTQYF
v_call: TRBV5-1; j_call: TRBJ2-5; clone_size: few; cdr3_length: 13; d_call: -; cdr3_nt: TGCGCCAGCAGCTTAGCAGGGGCGGAGACCCAGTACTTC; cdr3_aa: CASSLAGAETQYF
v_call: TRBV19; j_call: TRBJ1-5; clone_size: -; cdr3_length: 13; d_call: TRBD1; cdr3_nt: TGTGCCAGTAGTATAGCAGGGGGCCAGCCCCAGCATTTT; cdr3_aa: CASSIAGGQPQHF
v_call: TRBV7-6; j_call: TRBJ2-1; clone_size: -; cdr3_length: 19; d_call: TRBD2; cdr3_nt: TGTGCCAGCAGCGCCGGGACTAGCGGGGGGGTCGGGTTTGCCAATGAGCAGTTCTTC; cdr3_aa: CASSAGTSGGVGFANEQFF
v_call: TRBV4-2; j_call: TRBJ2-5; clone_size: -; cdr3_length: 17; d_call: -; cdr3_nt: TGTGCCAGCAGCCAAGTTGGGGAGGCTAGCGTAAAAGAGACCCAGTACTTC; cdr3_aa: CASSQVGEASVKETQYF
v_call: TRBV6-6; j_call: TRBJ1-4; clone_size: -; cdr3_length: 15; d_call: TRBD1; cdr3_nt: TGTGCCAGCAACGGAGACAGGGGGACTAGTGGAAAACTGTTTTTT; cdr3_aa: CASNGDRGTSGKLFF
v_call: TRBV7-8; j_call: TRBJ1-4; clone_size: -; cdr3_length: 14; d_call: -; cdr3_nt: TGTGCCAGCAGCTACCGGGCCGGAGGTGAAAAACTGTTTTTT; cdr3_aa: CASSYRAGGEKLFF
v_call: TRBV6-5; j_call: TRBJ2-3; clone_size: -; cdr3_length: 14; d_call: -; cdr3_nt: TGTGCCAGCAGTTACTCGATAGTTACAGATACGCAGTATTTT; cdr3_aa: CASSYSIVTDTQYF
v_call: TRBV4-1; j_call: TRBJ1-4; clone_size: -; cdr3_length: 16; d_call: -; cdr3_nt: TGCGCCAGCGGGAAAATGAGGACATCAACTAATGAAAAACTGTTTTTT; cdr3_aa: CASGKMRTSTNEKLFF
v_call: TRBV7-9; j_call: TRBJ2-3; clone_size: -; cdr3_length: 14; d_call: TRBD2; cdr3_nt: TGTGCCAGCAGCCTTGGACTAGCGTTAGATACGCAGTATTTT; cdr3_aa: CASSLGLALDTQYF
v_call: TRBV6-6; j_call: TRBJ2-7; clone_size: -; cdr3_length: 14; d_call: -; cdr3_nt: TGTGCCAGCTTCCGAGGTGGGGGCAACTACGAGCAGTACTTC; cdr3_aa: CASFRGGGNYEQYF
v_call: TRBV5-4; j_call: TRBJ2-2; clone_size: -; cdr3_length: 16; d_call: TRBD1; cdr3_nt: TGTGCCAGCAGCACGCAGGGGGCAATTAACACCGGGGAGCTGTTTTTT; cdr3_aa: CASSTQGAINTGELFF
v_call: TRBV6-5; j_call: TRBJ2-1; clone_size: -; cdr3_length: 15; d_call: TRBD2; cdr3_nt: TGTGCCAGCAGACGTCTCGCGGGGGGCAACAATGAGCAGTTCTTC; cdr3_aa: CASRRLAGGNNEQFF
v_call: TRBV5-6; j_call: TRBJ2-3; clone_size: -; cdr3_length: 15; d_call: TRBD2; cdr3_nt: TGTGCCAGCAGCTCCGAGCGGGGGAGCACAGATACGCAGTATTTT; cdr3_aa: CASSSERGSTDTQYF
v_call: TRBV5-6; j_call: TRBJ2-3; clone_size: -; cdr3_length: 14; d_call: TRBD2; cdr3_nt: TGTGCCAGCAGCACCGGGACTAGCGTAGATACGCAGTATTTT; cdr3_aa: CASSTGTSVDTQYF
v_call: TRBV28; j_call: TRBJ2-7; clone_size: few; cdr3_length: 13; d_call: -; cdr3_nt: TGTGCCAGCAGTTTAACTTACAGGGTCGAGCAGTACTTC; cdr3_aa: CASSLTYRVEQYF
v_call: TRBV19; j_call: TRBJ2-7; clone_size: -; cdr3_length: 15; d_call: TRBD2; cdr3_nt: TGTGCCAGTAGTATTGGGGAGGGGCGGGCCTACGAGCAGTACTTC; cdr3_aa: CASSIGEGRAYEQYF
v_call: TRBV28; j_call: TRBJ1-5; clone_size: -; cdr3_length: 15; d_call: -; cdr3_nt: TGTGCCAGCGCCTCGGGAGGTAGAGGCTCTCAGCCCCAGCATTTT; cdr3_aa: CASASGGRGSQPQHF
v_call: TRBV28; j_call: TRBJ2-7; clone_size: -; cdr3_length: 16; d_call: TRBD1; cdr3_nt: TGTGCCAGCTGGGGACAGGGGGCTCTCGGGGTCTACGAGCAGTACTTC; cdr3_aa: CASWGQGALGVYEQYF
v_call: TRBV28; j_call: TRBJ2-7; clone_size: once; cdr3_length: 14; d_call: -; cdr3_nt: TGTGCCAGCAGCCCGGCGAGCAGGGGCTACGAGCAGTACTTC; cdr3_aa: CASSPASRGYEQYF
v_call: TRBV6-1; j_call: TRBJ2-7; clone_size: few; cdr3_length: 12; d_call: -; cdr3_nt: TGTGCCAGCAGTGAACAGGGTTACGAGCAGTACTTC; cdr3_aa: CASSEQGYEQYF
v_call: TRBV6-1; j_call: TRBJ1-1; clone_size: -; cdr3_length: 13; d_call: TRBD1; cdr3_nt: TGTGCCATCAGTGAACAGGGGGGAGGTGAAGCTTTCTTT; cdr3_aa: CAISEQGGGEAFF
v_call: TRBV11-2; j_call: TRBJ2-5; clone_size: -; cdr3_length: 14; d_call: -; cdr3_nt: TGTGCCAGCAGCTCTCGACAGGAAGAAGAGACCCAGTACTTC; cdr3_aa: CASSSRQEEETQYF
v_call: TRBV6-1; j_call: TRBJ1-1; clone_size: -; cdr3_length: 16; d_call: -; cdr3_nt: TGTGCCATCAGTGAGGCAGGGAGGGGTCGGAACACTGAAGCTTTCTTT; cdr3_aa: CAISEAGRGRNTEAFF
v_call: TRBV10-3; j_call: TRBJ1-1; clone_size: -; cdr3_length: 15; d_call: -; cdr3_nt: TGTGCCATCAGTGAGTCGATCCAGATGAACACTGAAGCTTTCTTT; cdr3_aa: CAISESIQMNTEAFF
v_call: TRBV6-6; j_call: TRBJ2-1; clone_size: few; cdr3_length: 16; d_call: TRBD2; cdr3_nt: TGTGCCAGCAGTTCCCGACTAGCGGTAACCTACAATGAGCAGTTCTTC; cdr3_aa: CASSSRLAVTYNEQFF
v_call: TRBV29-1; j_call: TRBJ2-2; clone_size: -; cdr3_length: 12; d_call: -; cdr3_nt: TGCAGCGTCGCTAGTAGCTGCGGGGAGCTGTTTTTT; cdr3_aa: CSVASSCGELFF
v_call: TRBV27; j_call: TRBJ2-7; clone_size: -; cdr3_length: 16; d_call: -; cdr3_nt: TGTGCCAGCAGTTTACATTGGGCATCCAGCTCCTACGAGCAGTACTTC; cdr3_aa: CASSLHWASSSYEQYF
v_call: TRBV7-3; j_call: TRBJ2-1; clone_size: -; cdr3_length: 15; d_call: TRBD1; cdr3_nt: TGTGCCAGCAGCGGGGACAGGTTAGGTTCCAATGAGCAGTTCTTC; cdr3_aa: CASSGDRLGSNEQFF
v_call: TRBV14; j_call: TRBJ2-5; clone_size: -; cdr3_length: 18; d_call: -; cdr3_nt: TGTGCCAGCAGCCAAGAAACGGTTCTCCCCACCCTCCAAGAGACCCAGTACTTC; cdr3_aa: CASSQETVLPTLQETQYF
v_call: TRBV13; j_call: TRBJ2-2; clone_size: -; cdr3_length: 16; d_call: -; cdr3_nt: TGTGCCAGCAGCAACGTGGGGGAGCGGGTCACCGGGGAGCTGTTTTTT; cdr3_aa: CASSNVGERVTGELFF
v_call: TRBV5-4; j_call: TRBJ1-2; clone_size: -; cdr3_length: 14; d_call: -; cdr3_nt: TGTGCCAGCAGCTTGGACAGGGTAAACTATGGCTACACCTTC; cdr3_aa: CASSLDRVNYGYTF
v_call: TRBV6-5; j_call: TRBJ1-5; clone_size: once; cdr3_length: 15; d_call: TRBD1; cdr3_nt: TGTGCCAGCAGCGTAGGGACAGGGGGCCATCAGCCCCAGCATTTT; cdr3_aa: CASSVGTGGHQPQHF
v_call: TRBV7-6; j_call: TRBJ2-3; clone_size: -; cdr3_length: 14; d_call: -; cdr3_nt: TGTGCCAGCAGCTTCAGGTTTAGCACAGATACGCAGTATTTT; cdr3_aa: CASSFRFSTDTQYF
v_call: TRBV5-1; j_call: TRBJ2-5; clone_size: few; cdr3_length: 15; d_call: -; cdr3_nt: TGCGCCAGCAGCTTGGCCTCTAACAGACAAGAGACCCAGTACTTC; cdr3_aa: CASSLASNRQETQYF
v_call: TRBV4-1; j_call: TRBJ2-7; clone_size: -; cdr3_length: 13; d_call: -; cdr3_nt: TGCGCCAGCAGCCAAGATCGCAGCTACGAGCAGTACTTC; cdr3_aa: CASSQDRSYEQYF
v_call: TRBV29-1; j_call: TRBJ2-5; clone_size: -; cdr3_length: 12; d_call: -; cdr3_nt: TGCAGCGTTGATAGTAGTGGAGAGGCCCAGTACTTC; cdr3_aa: CSVDSSGEAQYF
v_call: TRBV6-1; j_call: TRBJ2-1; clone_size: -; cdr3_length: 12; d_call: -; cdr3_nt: TGTGCCAGCAGGGAGGGGGCCCGGGAGCAGTTCTTC; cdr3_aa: CASREGAREQFF
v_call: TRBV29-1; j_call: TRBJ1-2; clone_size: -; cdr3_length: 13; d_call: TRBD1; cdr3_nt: TGCAGCGCATCAGGGGGCTCAAACTATGGCTACACCTTC; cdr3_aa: CSASGGSNYGYTF
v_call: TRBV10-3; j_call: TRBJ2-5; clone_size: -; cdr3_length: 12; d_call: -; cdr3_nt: TGTGCCATCAGTGAGTCGCAGGGGACCCAGTACTTC; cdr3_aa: CAISESQGTQYF
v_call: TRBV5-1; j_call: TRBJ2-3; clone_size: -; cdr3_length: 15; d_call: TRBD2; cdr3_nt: TGCGCCAGCAGCCTGAGCGGGGGCTTAACAGATACGCAGTATTTT; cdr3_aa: CASSLSGGLTDTQYF